This TCR beta chain was sequenced for a study of post-analysis software for immune sequencing data. Points on this clonotype: Its cognate antigen is unknown.

Prepared libraries of TCR beta cDNA carried unique molecular identifiers. TCRdb redid the calling of the PCR reads with MiXCR, one entry per CDR3 protein. The sample shows 750,000 to 900,000 distinct CDR3 sequences, around 46% of them seen only once. Findings of the study overall: Patients used about five TRBV segments, including TRBV5-6, TRBV5-1 and TRBV20-1, more often than controls.

Per the germline V gene, CDR1 is SEHNR and CDR2 is FQNEAQ (reference sequence). There are 17 residues in the CDR3. Trimming at V came to 0 bases and at J to 4 bases, leaving 11 bases not matched to a gene. The J gene is TRBJ1-1, the V gene TRBV7-9; 7 positions match TRBD1. The sample taken for sequencing was blood. The sequence came from a girl under 18 with multiple sclerosis. CDR3 nucleotides: TGTGCCAGCAGCTTAGCGGGGCAGGGGGATCGGGGCACTGAAGCTTTCTTT. This sequence encodes CASSLAGQGDRGTEAFF.